The rows below give T cell receptor beta chains drawn from one sample of a study of blood T cell repertoires in COVID-19. The protocol was immunoSEQ multiplex PCR, while the TCRdb copy is restricted to in-frame clones and leaves out a portion. The sample includes 360,000 or so clones, just under 90% of them seen just once. Sequencing was carried out using PBMCs or T cells enriched from blood (not recorded which). These receptors all stem from a woman in her twenties or thirties who had recovered from COVID-19. The CDR3 runs from the conserved cysteine through the conserved F or W. The order of the fields is J gene, V gene, D gene, clone size, CDR3 DNA, CDR3 protein. D genes are given only for firm matches. Clone size appears in some rows only: once, few, many, or a class for an expanded clone.

TRBJ2-1	TRBV6-4	TRBD2	few	TGTGCCAGCAGTGACTCGGGGACTAGCGGGGTCAATGAGCAGTTCTTC	CASSDSGTSGVNEQFF
TRBJ2-7	TRBV6-2/TRBV6-3	.	.	TGTGCCAGCAGTTACTCGGACAGTTTAGTTGCGCAGTACTTC	CASSYSDSLVAQYF
TRBJ1-1	TRBV5-1	.	.	TGCGCCAGCAGCCTGACAGTGAACACTGAAGCTTTCTTT	CASSLTVNTEAFF
TRBJ2-6	TRBV5-1	TRBD1	.	TGCGCCAGCAGCTTGAGGCCCAGGGGGAGCTCTGGGGCCAACGTCCTGACTTTC	CASSLRPRGSSGANVLTF
TRBJ1-4	TRBV5-1	TRBD1	.	TGCGCCAGCAGCTTAGCCCCTCTGACAGGGGTTGGTGAAAAACTGTTTTTT	CASSLAPLTGVGEKLFF
TRBJ1-2	TRBV6-5	.	.	TGTGCCAGCAGGGCCGGGGCAGGGGACTATGGCTACACCTTC	CASRAGAGDYGYTF
TRBJ1-3	TRBV7-8	.	.	TGTGCCAGCAGCCCCCCCAGAACAGGTGGAAACACCATATATTTT	CASSPPRTGGNTIYF
TRBJ1-2	TRBV19	TRBD1	once	TGTGCCAGTAGTATGAGGGGACAGTATGGCTACACCTTC	CASSMRGQYGYTF
TRBJ2-5	TRBV9	TRBD1	.	TGTGCCAGCAGCGCAGACCCGACAGGGTTGTTAGAGACCCAGTACTTC	CASSADPTGLLETQYF
TRBJ2-7	TRBV4-2	.	.	TGTGCCAGCAGCCAGGAAAGCGGAACCCCCTCCTACGAGCAGTACTTC	CASSQESGTPSYEQYF
TRBJ2-2	TRBV3-1/TRBV3-2	.	few	TGTGCCAGCAGGTTGCGTCTCGCTGAAACCGGGGAGCTGTTTTTT	CASRLRLAETGELFF
TRBJ1-1	TRBV6-5	TRBD1	.	TGTGCCAGCAGCGTGACAGGGGGTTCGACTGAAGCTTTCTTT	CASSVTGGSTEAFF
TRBJ1-2	TRBV28	.	.	TGTGCCAGCAGTTTAGTGTCAGGGGCCTATGGCTACACCTTC	CASSLVSGAYGYTF
TRBJ2-1	TRBV9	TRBD2	.	TGTGCCAGCAGCTTAGGGACTAGCGGGGGTGAGCAGTTCTTC	CASSLGTSGGEQFF
TRBJ1-5	TRBV30	.	.	TGTGCCTGGAGTGTAGGGGTGAGCAATCAGCCCCAGCATTTT	CAWSVGVSNQPQHF
TRBJ1-1	TRBV9	.	.	TGTGCCAGCAGCGTAAAATCAGTGAACACTGAAGCTTTCTTT	CASSVKSVNTEAFF
TRBJ2-6	TRBV2	.	.	TGTGCCAGCAGTGAATACGGCTCTGGGGCCAACGTCCTGACTTTC	CASSEYGSGANVLTF
TRBJ2-3	TRBV2	TRBD2	.	TGTGCCAGCAGTCTTGGGAGGGGCACAGATACGCAGTATTTT	CASSLGRGTDTQYF
TRBJ2-7	TRBV12-3/TRBV12-4	.	.	TGTGCCAGCCGTTGGGGGCGGACCTACGAGCAGTACTTC	CASRWGRTYEQYF
TRBJ2-7	TRBV5-1	TRBD1	.	TGCGCCAGCAGCTTACAGGGGGCCCACTACGAGCAGTACTTC	CASSLQGAHYEQYF
TRBJ2-7	TRBV5-1	.	.	TGCGCCAGCAGCTTCCGCTTCGGAGGGGAGGTCTCCTACGAGCAGTACTTC	CASSFRFGGEVSYEQYF
TRBJ1-2	TRBV28	TRBD1	.	TGTGCCAGCAGTTTAATGGGACAGGGAGCTAACTATGGCTACACCTTC	CASSLMGQGANYGYTF
TRBJ2-5	TRBV5-4	.	.	TGTGCCAGCAGCTTTGGCGGGATGGGATCGGAGACCCAGTACTTC	CASSFGGMGSETQYF
TRBJ1-5	TRBV6-5	TRBD1	.	TGTGCCAGCAGTTACATAGGGACAGGGGGCAATCAGCCCCAGCATTTT	CASSYIGTGGNQPQHF
TRBJ2-1	TRBV2	TRBD2	.	TGTGCCAGCAGTCCGCGACTAGCGGGGATATACAATGAGCAGTTCTTC	CASSPRLAGIYNEQFF
TRBJ1-1	TRBV29-1	.	.	TGCAGCGTGGCAGGGTATCGAACTGAAGCTTTCTTT	CSVAGYRTEAFF
TRBJ1-1	TRBV12-3/TRBV12-4	.	.	TGTGCCAGCAGTTTTCTAGGCCCTGAAGCTTTCTTT	CASSFLGPEAFF
TRBJ2-7	TRBV28	.	.	TGTGCCAGCAGTTTAAGGATGTTGGCGGCCGGCTCCTACGAGCAGTACTTC	CASSLRMLAAGSYEQYF
TRBJ2-1	TRBV7-3	.	many	TGTGCCAGCAGCTTACAGTTTGGCAATGAGCAGTTCTTC	CASSLQFGNEQFF
TRBJ2-3	TRBV6-4	.	.	TGTGCCAGCAGCCGGGACACTAACACAGATACGCAGTATTTT	CASSRDTNTDTQYF
TRBJ2-2	TRBV11-2	.	.	TGTGCCAGCATCCTAACTAGTGGGCCGAGCACCGGGGAGCTGTTTTTT	CASILTSGPSTGELFF
TRBJ2-6	TRBV18	.	.	TGTGCCAGCTCACCACTCAAGACAGACAACTCTGGGGCCAACGTCCTGACTTTC	CASSPLKTDNSGANVLTF
TRBJ2-1	TRBV10-3	TRBD2	.	TGTGCCATCAGTCCTCCTAGCGGGGGTTACAATGAGCAGTTCTTC	CAISPPSGGYNEQFF
TRBJ2-7	TRBV27	.	.	TGTGCCAGCATGGTCTACAGCAGAAATACCTACGAGCAGTACTTC	CASMVYSRNTYEQYF
TRBJ2-1	TRBV7-2	.	.	TGTGCCAGCAGCTTAGAAGACGGGAGTGGTGAGCAGTTCTTC	CASSLEDGSGEQFF
TRBJ2-1	TRBV5-1	TRBD2	.	TGCGCCACCACTCCGGGGAGCGGGGGCTACAATGAGCAGTTCTTC	CATTPGSGGYNEQFF
TRBJ1-1	TRBV6-2/TRBV6-3	.	.	TGTGCCAGCAGTTACTCGACAGGACTTCGGAACACTGAAGCTTTCTTT	CASSYSTGLRNTEAFF
TRBJ2-3	TRBV7-9	.	.	TGTGCCAGCAGCTTCGAGGATACGCAGTATTTT	CASSFEDTQYF
TRBJ2-1	TRBV6-5	TRBD1	.	TGTGCCAGCAGTTCCAGGACAGGAGTGGTGAATGAGCAGTTCTTC	CASSSRTGVVNEQFF
TRBJ1-2	TRBV3-1/TRBV3-2	TRBD1	.	TGTGCCAGCAGACTACAGGGGTACTATGGCTACACCTTC	CASRLQGYYGYTF
TRBJ1-1	TRBV10-3	.	.	TGTGCCATCAGTGAGACCACAGAGAACACTGAAGCTTTCTTT	CAISETTENTEAFF
TRBJ2-7	TRBV7-9	TRBD1	.	TGTGCCAGCAGCTTAGGAGGGGGCTCTTTGAGCTCCTACGAGCAGTACTTC	CASSLGGGSLSSYEQYF
TRBJ2-2	TRBV15	TRBD1	.	TGTGCCACCAGCAGGGGAAAGACAGGGGTAGACACCGGGGAGCTGTTTTTT	CATSRGKTGVDTGELFF
TRBJ2-7	TRBV7-8	TRBD2	.	TGTGCCAGCAGCCGGACCGGGACTAGCGGGAGGGCCCCAGTTTACGAGCAGTACTTC	CASSRTGTSGRAPVYEQYF
TRBJ2-1	TRBV6-2/TRBV6-3	TRBD2	.	TGTGCCAGCAGTTTAGCGGGGGTCCACAATGAGCAGTTCTTC	CASSLAGVHNEQFF
TRBJ1-2	TRBV6-5	.	few	TGTGCCAGTAGCAAGGTCGGAGATGGCTACACCTTC	CASSKVGDGYTF
TRBJ1-4	TRBV5-1	.	.	TGCGCCAGCAGCTTGGCCGGGAACGGCGAAAAACTGTTTTTT	CASSLAGNGEKLFF
TRBJ1-2	TRBV14	.	few	TGTGCCAGCAGCCACCGACAGGATGGCTACACCTTC	CASSHRQDGYTF
TRBJ2-1	TRBV5-1	TRBD2	.	TGCGCCAGCAGCTTGAGTGGCGGGAGTGCCTACAATGAGCAGTTCTTC	CASSLSGGSAYNEQFF
TRBJ1-2	TRBV9	TRBD1	few	TGTGCCAGCAGCGGGGGTGGACAGGCTAACTATGGCTACACCTTC	CASSGGGQANYGYTF
TRBJ2-3	TRBV6-5	TRBD2	.	TGTGCCAGCAGCCCCGCTAGCGGACTGCTAGATACGCAGTATTTT	CASSPASGLLDTQYF
TRBJ2-7	TRBV6-2/TRBV6-3	.	.	TGTGCCAGCAGTTCGCTCCCTAAAGTGTCCTACGAGCAGTACTTC	CASSSLPKVSYEQYF
TRBJ2-5	TRBV2	TRBD1	once	TGTGCCAGCGGGACAGGGGGGCAAGAGACCCAGTACTTC	CASGTGGQETQYF
TRBJ2-3	TRBV4-2	TRBD1	.	TGTGCCAGCAGCCTGACAGGGACAGATACGCAGTATTTT	CASSLTGTDTQYF
TRBJ1-2	TRBV7-9	.	.	TGTGCCAGCAGCTCAGAGGTCCTGAATGGCTACACCTTC	CASSSEVLNGYTF
TRBJ2-7	TRBV2	TRBD2	.	TGTGCCAGCAGTGAAGGCCTAGCGGGAGGGCTCCTCTACGAGCAGTACTTC	CASSEGLAGGLLYEQYF
TRBJ2-5	TRBV5-6	TRBD2	.	TGTGCCAGCAGCTTTAGGACTAGCGGGGGACAAGAGACCCAGTACTTC	CASSFRTSGGQETQYF